Listed below are T cell receptor beta chains from one sample, sequenced in a study of T-cell memory formation after mild COVID-19. TCRdb fed the 5' RACE reads into MiXCR, producing one record per CDR3 protein. The table has 550,000 to 700,000 distinct CDR3 sequences, roughly 18% seen once. The sequenced material came from PBMCs or a T cell subset sorted from them (not recorded which). The receptors were gathered from an adult woman who had mild COVID-19 (a few samples of this study predate the infection). Cell type and time point are not known. Each CDR3 is given with its conserved first and last residue. A D gene is named only where the DNA matches it firmly. Size values are once, few and many counts, or a class for expanded clones, and some rows have none.

D: NA
size: few
J: TRBJ2-7
V: TRBV2
CDR3: CASSPQGKGDEQYF
DNA: TGTGCCAGCAGTCCCCAGGGAAAAGGAGACGAGCAGTACTTC

D: NA
size: NA
J: TRBJ1-1
V: TRBV12-3/TRBV12-4
CDR3: CASSLRTGSPMNTEAFF
DNA: TGTGCCAGCAGTTTACGTACCGGCAGTCCGATGAACACTGAAGCTTTCTTT

D: TRBD1
size: few
J: TRBJ2-7
V: TRBV29-1
CDR3: CSAGGDRRYEQYF
DNA: TGCAGCGCCGGTGGGGACAGGAGGTACGAGCAGTACTTC

D: NA
size: few
J: TRBJ2-3
V: TRBV7-2
CDR3: CASIQTGRTDTQYF
DNA: TGTGCCAGCATCCAGACAGGTCGCACAGATACGCAGTATTTT

D: NA
size: once
J: TRBJ2-2
V: TRBV6-5
CDR3: CASSYYGGGHITGELFF
DNA: TGTGCCAGCAGTTACTATGGGGGAGGACACATCACCGGGGAGCTGTTTTTT

D: NA
size: NA
J: TRBJ1-2
V: TRBV21-1
CDR3: CASSIGTGRTGYTF
DNA: TGTGCCAGCAGCATAGGGACAGGGAGGACTGGCTACACCTTC

D: NA
size: NA
J: TRBJ2-7
V: TRBV6-2/TRBV6-3
CDR3: CASNVRGTTYEQYF
DNA: TGTGCCAGCAATGTGCGGGGCACGACCTACGAGCAGTACTTC

D: NA
size: many
J: TRBJ2-1
V: TRBV5-5
CDR3: CASSLFSGGPYNEQFF
DNA: TGTGCCAGCAGCTTGTTTAGCGGAGGGCCCTACAATGAGCAGTTCTTC

D: TRBD2
size: many
J: TRBJ2-1
V: TRBV12-3/TRBV12-4
CDR3: CASSLRTSGQIYNEQFF
DNA: TGTGCCAGCAGTTTGCGGACTAGCGGGCAAATCTACAATGAGCAGTTCTTC

D: TRBD1
size: few
J: TRBJ2-1
V: TRBV7-6
CDR3: CASSIDRGPGEQFF
DNA: TGTGCCAGCAGCATTGACAGGGGTCCGGGTGAGCAGTTCTTC

D: NA
size: NA
J: TRBJ1-2
V: TRBV7-9
CDR3: CASRGWGGYTF
DNA: TGTGCCAGCAGGGGATGGGGTGGCTACACCTTC

D: TRBD2
size: few
J: TRBJ2-1
V: TRBV24-1
CDR3: CATSDNGLAGAREQFF
DNA: TGTGCCACCAGTGACAATGGCCTAGCGGGAGCACGGGAGCAGTTCTTC

D: NA
size: few
J: TRBJ1-1
V: TRBV28
CDR3: CASSSAGSGPEAFF
DNA: TGTGCCAGCAGTTCGGCAGGGTCAGGTCCTGAAGCTTTCTTT

D: NA
size: NA
J: TRBJ2-2
V: TRBV6-2/TRBV6-3
CDR3: CASSQGAGPSGELFF
DNA: TGTGCCAGCAGTCAGGGCGCGGGACCCTCCGGGGAGCTGTTTTTT

D: TRBD2
size: few
J: TRBJ2-2
V: TRBV9
CDR3: CASSLQAGGNTGELFF
DNA: TGTGCCAGCAGCCTCCAGGCGGGGGGGAACACCGGGGAGCTGTTTTTT

D: NA
size: few
J: TRBJ1-1
V: TRBV27
CDR3: CASSMAGLTTEAFF
DNA: TGTGCCAGCTCAATGGCCGGGCTCACCACTGAAGCTTTCTTT

D: NA
size: few
J: TRBJ2-6
V: TRBV15
CDR3: CATSRDLGRYSGANVLTF
DNA: TGTGCCACCAGCAGAGATTTGGGACGGTACTCTGGGGCCAACGTCCTGACTTTC

D: TRBD1
size: NA
J: TRBJ2-5
V: TRBV24-1
CDR3: CATSDWGQGKTQYF
DNA: TGTGCCACCAGTGATTGGGGACAGGGAAAGACCCAGTACTTC

D: TRBD1
size: few
J: TRBJ2-3
V: TRBV4-3
CDR3: CASSQEIRGRGTDTQYF
DNA: TGCGCCAGCAGCCAAGAAATCAGGGGGAGAGGCACAGATACGCAGTATTTT

D: NA
size: NA
J: TRBJ2-1
V: TRBV4-1
CDR3: CASTEGMRYGEQFF
DNA: TGCGCCAGCACAGAGGGAATGAGGTACGGTGAGCAGTTCTTC

D: NA
size: few
J: TRBJ2-2
V: TRBV10-3
CDR3: CAISDGEEAAVGELFF
DNA: TGTGCCATCAGTGACGGTGAGGAGGCGGCGGTCGGGGAGCTGTTTTTT

D: NA
size: few
J: TRBJ2-3
V: TRBV5-1
CDR3: CASSPGIWGTDTQYF
DNA: TGCGCCAGCAGCCCGGGGATATGGGGCACAGATACGCAGTATTTT

D: TRBD1
size: NA
J: TRBJ2-7
V: TRBV14
CDR3: CASSPSARGGIYEQYF
DNA: TGTGCCAGCAGCCCGAGCGCGAGAGGGGGCATATACGAGCAGTACTTC

D: TRBD1
size: NA
J: TRBJ2-3
V: TRBV9
CDR3: CASTAGTGWNTQYF
DNA: TGTGCCAGCACCGCCGGGACAGGGTGGAATACGCAGTATTTT

D: NA
size: few
J: TRBJ2-7
V: TRBV18
CDR3: CASSVARAGDCKF
DNA: TGTGCCAGCTCAGTCGCCCGGGCCGGGGATTGTAAGTTC

D: TRBD2
size: few
J: TRBJ2-5
V: TRBV7-8
CDR3: CASSFRTSGGQETQYF
DNA: TGTGCCAGCAGCTTTAGGACTAGCGGGGGACAAGAGACCCAGTACTTC

D: NA
size: few
J: TRBJ2-1
V: TRBV2
CDR3: CASSEGGFTYNEQFF
DNA: TGTGCCAGCAGTGAGGGGGGTTTCACCTACAATGAGCAGTTCTTC

D: TRBD2
size: NA
J: TRBJ2-1
V: TRBV7-9
CDR3: CASSLLAGGPGNEQFF
DNA: TGTGCCAGCAGCTTACTAGCGGGAGGGCCTGGGAATGAGCAGTTCTTC

D: NA
size: NA
J: TRBJ1-1
V: TRBV12-3/TRBV12-4
CDR3: CASSSPARGEAFF
DNA: TGTGCCAGCAGTTCCCCGGCCAGGGGTGAAGCTTTCTTT

D: TRBD1
size: few
J: TRBJ1-4
V: TRBV4-1
CDR3: CASSLQGTGQTTNEKLFF
DNA: TGCGCCAGCAGCCTACAAGGGACAGGACAAACAACTAATGAAAAACTGTTTTTT

D: TRBD2
size: NA
J: TRBJ2-2
V: TRBV7-6
CDR3: CASSLGASGSGELFF
DNA: TGTGCCAGCAGCTTAGGTGCTAGCGGGAGCGGGGAGCTGTTTTTT

D: NA
size: NA
J: TRBJ1-1
V: TRBV27
CDR3: CASSDRDNTITEAFF
DNA: TGTGCCAGCAGTGACCGGGACAATACTATCACTGAAGCTTTCTTT

D: TRBD1
size: NA
J: TRBJ2-2
V: TRBV6-5
CDR3: CASSYDTGQGSLFF
DNA: TGTGCCAGCAGTTACGACACGGGACAGGGTTCTCTGTTTTTT

D: NA
size: NA
J: TRBJ1-5
V: TRBV6-5
CDR3: CASSYPGPSDQPQHF
DNA: TGTGCCAGCAGTTACCCGGGACCTTCCGATCAGCCCCAGCATTTT

D: NA
size: NA
J: TRBJ1-1
V: TRBV5-5
CDR3: CASSYGTVEAFF
DNA: TGTGCCAGCAGCTATGGAACGGTTGAAGCTTTCTTT

D: NA
size: few
J: TRBJ2-5
V: TRBV7-8
CDR3: CASRSPIKGSGETQYF
DNA: TGTGCCAGCAGGTCCCCTATAAAAGGAAGTGGGGAGACCCAGTACTTC

D: TRBD2
size: many
J: TRBJ2-2
V: TRBV29-1
CDR3: CSVQGLAGNTGELFF
DNA: TGCAGCGTTCAGGGACTAGCGGGAAACACCGGGGAGCTGTTTTTT

D: NA
size: few
J: TRBJ1-5
V: TRBV19
CDR3: CASSIEWIGRGNQPQHF
DNA: TGTGCCAGTAGTATAGAGTGGATCGGCAGAGGCAATCAGCCCCAGCATTTT

D: NA
size: NA
J: TRBJ2-7
V: TRBV5-1
CDR3: CASSLYQVGGEQYF
DNA: TGCGCCAGCAGCTTGTATCAGGTGGGGGGCGAGCAGTACTTC

D: TRBD2
size: few
J: TRBJ2-1
V: TRBV20-1
CDR3: CSARLGLPHYNEQFF
DNA: TGCAGTGCTAGATTGGGACTACCTCACTACAATGAGCAGTTCTTC

D: NA
size: NA
J: TRBJ2-3
V: TRBV18
CDR3: CASSPPNPSPNTQYF
DNA: TGTGCCAGCTCACCACCGAACCCAAGCCCGAATACGCAGTATTTT

D: NA
size: NA
J: TRBJ1-1
V: TRBV19
CDR3: CASSIQVGAGTEAFF
DNA: TGTGCCAGTAGTATACAGGTGGGCGCGGGCACTGAAGCTTTCTTT

D: TRBD2
size: few
J: TRBJ2-7
V: TRBV6-5
CDR3: CASSYGTSGLLYEQYF
DNA: TGTGCCAGCAGTTACGGGACTAGCGGACTTCTCTACGAGCAGTACTTC

D: TRBD1
size: few
J: TRBJ1-2
V: TRBV19
CDR3: CASSPQQGRDYGYTF
DNA: TGTGCCAGTAGTCCTCAACAGGGGAGAGACTATGGCTACACCTTC

D: NA
size: NA
J: TRBJ2-5
V: TRBV5-1
CDR3: CASSLEGPGETQYF
DNA: TGCGCCAGCAGCTTGGAGGGGCCGGGGGAGACCCAGTACTTC

D: NA
size: NA
J: TRBJ1-5
V: TRBV7-9
CDR3: CASSLVMGAPQHF
DNA: TGTGCCAGCAGCTTAGTTATGGGGGCACCCCAGCATTTT

D: NA
size: few
J: TRBJ1-1
V: TRBV7-6
CDR3: CASSLYGGPNTEAFF
DNA: TGTGCCAGCAGCTTATATGGGGGGCCGAACACTGAAGCTTTCTTT

D: TRBD1
size: NA
J: TRBJ2-7
V: TRBV15
CDR3: CATSRDHRGYEQYF
DNA: TGTGCCACCAGCAGAGATCACAGGGGCTACGAGCAGTACTTC

D: TRBD2
size: NA
J: TRBJ2-1
V: TRBV7-8
CDR3: CASSWTPGLAGDRAFHEQFF
DNA: TGTGCCAGCAGCTGGACTCCGGGACTAGCGGGGGATAGGGCTTTCCATGAGCAGTTCTTC